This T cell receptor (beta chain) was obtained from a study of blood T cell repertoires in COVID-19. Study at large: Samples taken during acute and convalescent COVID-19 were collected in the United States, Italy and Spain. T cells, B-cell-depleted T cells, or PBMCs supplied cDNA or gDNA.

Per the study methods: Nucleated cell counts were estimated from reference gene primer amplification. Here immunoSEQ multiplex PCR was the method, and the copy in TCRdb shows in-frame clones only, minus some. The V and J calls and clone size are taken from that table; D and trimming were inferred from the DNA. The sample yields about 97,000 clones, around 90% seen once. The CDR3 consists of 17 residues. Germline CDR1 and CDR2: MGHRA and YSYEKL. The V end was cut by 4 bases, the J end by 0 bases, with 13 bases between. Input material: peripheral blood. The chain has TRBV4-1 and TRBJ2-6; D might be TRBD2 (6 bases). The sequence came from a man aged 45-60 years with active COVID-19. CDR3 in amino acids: CASSRLKEGSGANVLTF. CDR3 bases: TGCGCCAGCAGCCGCCTTAAGGAGGGCTCTGGGGCCAACGTCCTGACTTTC.